This TCR beta chain was sequenced in a study of blood T cell repertoires in COVID-19. Study-wide context: The analysed material was cDNA or gDNA that came from T cells, B-cell-depleted T cells, or PBMCs.

In the original analysis: By means of reference gene primer amplification, nucleated cell counts were estimated. The data were produced by immunoSEQ multiplex PCR, yet TCRdb's version contains in-frame clones alone and is incomplete. The V and J calls and clone size come from that table; D and trimming were worked out from the DNA. The data show 280,000 or so clones, around 87% seen once. The V and J ends lost 2 bases and 10 bases, in that order; junction bases with no gene match: 9. The length of the CDR3 is 16 residues. The germline V gene encodes CDR1 KGHDR and CDR2 SFDVKD. The chain recombines TRBV24-1 with TRBJ2-2; 10 nucleotides line up with TRBD1. The sequenced material came from peripheral blood. The receptor was isolated from a woman aged 25 to 39 who had recovered from COVID-19. CDR3 sequence (DNA): TGTGCCACCAGTGATTGGGGGACAGGGGATGAGGAGGAGCTGTTTTTT. Protein product: CATSDWGTGDEEELFF.